This passage covers 18 T cell receptor beta chains from one sample sequenced in a study of cytomegalovirus exposure and HLA in healthy donors. The primer mix had 60 Vbeta and 13 Jbeta primers. TCRdb keeps only in-frame clones here, not all; method: immunoSEQ multiplex PCR. The sample yields under 200,000 clones, approximately 81% seen once. Specimen: PBMCs. The receptors derive from a boy aged 5-17 years in good health and CMV-seronegative.

The chain is built from TRBV6-6 and TRBJ1-2; 9 bases agree with TRBD1. V dropped 6 bases and J dropped 2; count of bases not matched to a gene: 10. Germline CDR1 is MNHNY and CDR2 is SVGAGI (reference sequence). This CDR3 is built from 16 residues. DNA of the CDR3: TGTGCCAGCAGGGGAGACAGGGGGTCTCCCAACTATGGCTACACCTTC. Its protein is CASRGDRGSPNYGYTF.

The DNA of the CDR3 is TGTGCCAGCAGCCCAAACAAGGGGGAGAACACTGAAGCTTTCTTT. Protein product: CASSPNKGENTEAFF. V is TRBV7-3 and J is TRBJ1-1, with D possibly being TRBD1 (6 bases). Germline-derived CDR1 and CDR2 are SGHTA and FQGTGA. V was shortened by 5 bases and J by 1 base, with 14 bases between the two germline ends. The CDR3 sequence is 15 residues long.

This sequence joins TRBV11-2 and TRBJ2-7; D uncertain. The CDR3 contains 15 residues. From germline, CDR1 is SGHAT and CDR2 FQNNGV. Trimming removed 5 bases from V and 6 bases from J, with 20 bases in between. The CDR3 spells CASSPSTNPWREQYF. As DNA, the CDR3 is TGTGCCAGCAGCCCGTCGACAAATCCGTGGCGCGAGCAGTACTTC.

This clone was seen once. CDR3 region: CASREWGGFKNIQYF. CDR3 DNA: TGTGCCAGCAGAGAGTGGGGGGGTTTCAAAAACATTCAGTACTTC. The chain recombines TRBV28 with TRBJ2-4, with 7 bases fitting TRBD2. Trimming at V came to 6 bases and at J to 3 bases, leaving 8 bases not matched to a gene. Germline values: CDR1 MDHEN, CDR2 SYDVKM. This CDR3 region has 15 residues.

This chain links TRBV29-1 with TRBJ2-1, with unresolved D. Germline V lookup: CDR1 SQVTM, CDR2 ANQGSEA. The CDR3 loop spans 14 amino acids. CDR3 region: CGYQRSVSYNEQFF. The CDR3 DNA reads TGCGGGTATCAGAGGAGTGTCTCCTACAATGAGCAGTTCTTC.

In this sample, this clone turned up once. The J gene is TRBJ1-5, the V gene TRBV2; TRBD1 agrees at 9 bases. This CDR3 comprises 15 residues. Germline-derived CDR1 and CDR2 are SNHLY and FYNNEI. V was pared by 6 bases and J by 2 bases, with 5 bases of the junction left unmatched. This CDR3 is CASSETGGGNQPQHF. The CDR3, as DNA: TGTGCCAGCAGCGAGACAGGGGGTGGCAATCAGCCCCAGCATTTT.

In its sample, this clone was seen a few times. This sequence joins TRBV29-1 and TRBJ2-3; D may be TRBD2 (5 bases). The germline gives CDR1 SQVTM, CDR2 ANQGSEA. V lost 4 bases and J 1 base, leaving 12 bases between the germline ends. CDR3 length: 14 residues. CDR3 amino acids: CSVVVRVRTDTQYF. As DNA, the CDR3 is TGCAGCGTTGTTGTGCGGGTTCGCACAGATACGCAGTATTTT.

This sequence joins TRBV29-1 and TRBJ1-5; TRBD1 agrees at 9 bases. This CDR3 has 14 amino acids. Germline lookup yields CDR1 SQVTM and CDR2 ANQGSEA. The ends lost 7 bases at V and 6 bases at J; junction bases unmatched: 10. CDR3 sequence reads: CSAGTGNVGQPQHF. DNA for the CDR3: TGCAGCGCCGGGACAGGGAACGTTGGTCAGCCCCAGCATTTT.

The V and J genes are TRBV27 and TRBJ1-6, with 7 bases that match TRBD1. V lost 7 bases to trimming and J lost 8 bases; unmatched junction nucleotides: 11. The CDR3 runs 15 residues. Germline values: CDR1 MNHEY, CDR2 SMNVEV (reference sequence). The CDR3 protein is CASTKRGRSDSPLHF. Here the CDR3 DNA reads TGTGCCAGCACCAAGAGGGGGCGGTCGGATTCACCCCTCCACTTT.

V and J are TRBV29-1 and TRBJ2-2, with 8 bases aligning to TRBD1. This CDR3 region has 16 residues. V shed 1 base and J 3 bases; nucleotides not matched to a gene: 7. Germline CDR1 reads SQVTM; CDR2 reads ANQGSEA. CDR3 coding DNA: TGCAGCGTTGAAGTCAGGGGGCAATACGACACCGGGGAGCTGTTTTTT. It is translated as CSVEVRGQYDTGELFF.

The rearrangement joins TRBV6-5 to TRBJ2-5; TRBD1 matches at 7 bases. The V gene end was trimmed by 0 bases and the J gene end by 8 bases; junction bases not matched to a gene: 9. This CDR3 has 15 residues. Germline-derived CDR1 and CDR2 are MNHEY and SVGAGI. Here the CDR3 reads CASSYSRTGAGTQYF. CDR3 nucleotides: TGTGCCAGCAGTTACTCCCGGACAGGCGCGGGTACCCAGTACTTC.

CDR3 in amino acids: CASSLARGSSYEQYF. The CDR3 region has the DNA TGTGCCAGCAGCTTAGCGCGGGGGAGCTCCTACGAGCAGTACTTC. The rearrangement uses TRBV7-2 and TRBJ2-7, with TRBD2 matching over 7 bases. The J segment lost 0 bases and the V segment lost 0 bases, leaving 2 bases of the junction unmatched. Per germline, CDR1 SGHTA and CDR2 FQGNSA. The CDR3 has 15 residues. Looking up the rest from reference TRBV7-2 and TRBJ2-7 gives the full variable domain: GAGVSQSPSNKVTEKGKDVELRCDPISGHTALYWYRQSLGQGLEFLIYFQGNSAPDKSGLPSDRFSAERTGGSVSTLTIQRTQQEDSAVYLCASSLARGSSYEQYFGPGTRLTVT.

The CDR3 DNA reads TGTGCCAGCAGTGGGACATCAAGCATTGGCGAGCAGTACTTC. Translation gives CASSGTSSIGEQYF. The chain couples TRBV2 to TRBJ2-7; TRBD1 is a possible D gene (5 bases). Germline V gene sequence: CDR1 SNHLY, CDR2 FYNNEI. This CDR3 has 14 residues. Trimming pared 4 bases from V and 6 bases from J, leaving 16 bases between.

This chain connects TRBV29-1 to TRBJ1-2; 11 bases map to TRBD1. The CDR3 spans 13 residues. Germline CDR1 reads SQVTM; CDR2 reads ANQGSEA. Losses at the gene ends were 5 bases for V and 8 bases for J; bases not matched to a gene: 7. CDR3 loop: CSVSSGTGGGYTF. CDR3 bases: TGCAGCGTTTCATCCGGGACAGGGGGGGGCTACACCTTC.

This clone was counted a few times. The chain uses TRBV4-1 and TRBJ1-1; the D gene is possibly TRBD1 (5 bases). Trimming shortened V by 7 bases and J by 0 bases, and 9 bases separated the two germline ends. The V gene's germline CDR1 is MGHRA and CDR2 YSYEKL. This CDR3 has 13 residues. The DNA for the CDR3 is TGCGCCAGCACAGGGTGGTTGAACACTGAAGCTTTCTTT. Translation: CASTGWLNTEAFF.

This clone was seen a single time. The chain uses TRBV30 and TRBJ1-1; 9 nucleotides match TRBD1. The CDR3 is 16 amino acids. The J segment lost 11 bases and the V segment lost 0 bases, leaving 16 bases of the junction unmatched. CDR1 GTSNPN and CDR2 SVGIG come from the germline V gene (reference sequence). The CDR3 region is CAWSVPDRGEREEAFF. The CDR3 DNA sequence: TGTGCCTGGAGTGTACCGGACAGGGGAGAGAGAGAAGAGGCTTTCTTT.

V is TRBV27 and J is TRBJ1-5; a possible D gene is TRBD1 (6 bases). Germline V gives CDR1 MNHEY, CDR2 SMNVEV (reference sequence). Trimming removed 0 bases at V and 6 bases at J, with 9 bases between. CDR3 length equals 14 residues. The CDR3 here is CASSLSTGLQPQHF. The CDR3 DNA sequence: TGTGCCAGCAGTTTATCGACAGGACTTCAGCCCCAGCATTTT.

This clone was observed a few times. V is TRBV30 and J is TRBJ1-5; 9 bases are a match to TRBD1. V shed 2 bases, J shed 6 bases, and the junction held 8 bases outside the gene matches. The CDR3 consists of 15 residues. Germline lookup yields CDR1 GTSNPN and CDR2 SVGIG (reference sequence). CDR3 in amino acids: CAWSMSTGGGQPQHF. The CDR3 DNA reads TGTGCCTGGAGTATGAGTACAGGGGGCGGTCAGCCCCAGCATTTT. Full variable domain (outside the CDR3, taken from reference TRBV30 and TRBJ1-5): SQTIHQWPATLVQPVGSPLSLECTVEGTSNPNLYWYRQAAGRGLQLLFYSVGIGQISSEVPQNLSASRPQDRQFILSSKKLLLSDSGFYLCAWSMSTGGGQPQHFGDGTRLSIL.